These 3 T cell receptor beta chains were all obtained from the same sample, sequenced in a study of blood T cells in healthy people across ages. Next came a second PCR, run for roughly 6 to 11 cycles, which used a sample-barcoded 5' primer along with a J-beta primer mix. TCRdb analysed the 5' RACE reads with MiXCR anew, one entry per CDR3 protein. Of roughly 2 million distinct CDR3 sequences listed, around 48% are singletons. The sample comprised blood. The receptors come from a woman in her thirties or forties in good health.

This clonotype was observed a few times. The chain recombines TRBV5-1 with TRBJ1-2; D is unclear. Germline loops: CDR1 SGHRS, CDR2 YFSETQ. V was shortened by 0 bases and J by 1 base, with 7 bases between the two germline ends. This CDR3 has 14 amino acids. CDR3 bases: TGCGCCAGCAGCTTGGAGGACGGTAACTATGGCTACACCTTC. The encoded protein is CASSLEDGNYGYTF.

This clonotype was observed a few times. This sequence joins TRBV15 and TRBJ2-1; D is tentatively TRBD1 or TRBD2 (6 bases each). The CDR3 runs 16 residues. The germline gives CDR1 LNHNV, CDR2 YYDKDF (reference sequence). With 8 bases removed from V and 0 bases from J, the gap between germline ends came to 17 bases. DNA for the CDR3: TGTGCCACCTTCGGTGGGGGGCCTCCCTCCTACAATGAGCAGTTCTTC. This translates into CATFGGGPPSYNEQFF.

V and J are TRBV19 and TRBJ2-7; D gene ambiguous. V lost 8 bases and J lost 3, with 20 bases in between. This CDR3 has 15 residues. CDR1 is LNHDA, CDR2 SQIVND, per germline (reference sequence). This chain's CDR3 is CASSSSGYQFYEQYF. The CDR3, as DNA: TGTGCCAGTTCTTCCTCCGGGTACCAGTTCTACGAGCAGTACTTC.